The clone carrying this TCR beta chain appeared a few times. The PCR had 60 Vbeta and 13 Jbeta primers. The repertoire was sequenced with immunoSEQ multiplex PCR; TCRdb's copy has only in-frame clones and lacks some. This sample yields about 120,000 clones, of which 60% to 80% are seen a single time; more than 2% belongs to the top ten. With 7 bases clipped from V and 0 bases from J, the junction kept 5 bases outside the gene matches. Germline V gene lookup returns CDR1 SNHLY and CDR2 FYNNEI. The CDR3 spans 15 residues. This specimen belongs to a study of cytomegalovirus exposure and HLA in healthy donors.

The chain combines TRBV2 with TRBJ2-7; 11 positions agree with TRBD2. The sequence was obtained from a human donor in good health. The specimen was PBMCs. CDR3: CASTRGLAGSYEQYF. The CDR3 region has the DNA TGTGCCAGCACTAGAGGACTAGCGGGCTCCTACGAGCAGTACTTC.